The 24 T cell receptor beta chains below were found in one sample sequenced in a study of OX40 agonist ivuxolimab in advanced cancers. TCRdb's copy holds only in-frame clones and misses some; the assay was immunoSEQ multiplex PCR. This sample has 60,000 to 70,000 clones, with around 80% found just once. The sample in question was CD4+ or CD8+ T cells sorted from blood, obtained in a trial of the OX40 agonist ivuxolimab. These receptors all come from an adult with an advanced solid tumor such as melanoma, head and neck, liver or kidney cancer.

V and J are TRBV6-5 and TRBJ2-7; a weak D match, TRBD1 (6 bases). V was pared by 7 bases and J by 1 base, with 14 bases between. The germline CDR1 and CDR2 sequences are MNHEY and SVGAGI. The CDR3 covers 14 residues. The CDR3 sequence: CASNARDTSYEQYF. In nucleotides, the CDR3 is TGTGCCAGCAACGCCCGGGACACTTCCTACGAGCAGTACTTC.

This clone occurred a few times. The chain uses TRBV7-8 and TRBJ1-2; no reliable D call. V gave up 1 base and J gave up 8 bases, with 26 bases separating them. The CDR3 consists of 18 residues. From germline, CDR1 is SGHVS and CDR2 FQNEAQ. CDR3 loop: CASSLEGPSHYTQDGYTF. The DNA for the CDR3 is TGTGCCAGCAGCTTAGAAGGACCGAGCCACTACACACAAGACGGCTACACCTTC.

The CDR3 DNA sequence: TGTGCCTGGAGTGGTGGGACAGGCGGTTCACCCCTCCACTTT. As protein: CAWSGGTGGSPLHF. The V and J genes are TRBV30 and TRBJ1-6; 8 bases are a match to TRBD1. Trimming removed 1 base from V and 9 bases from J; junction bases left unmatched: 5. Germline V gene lookup returns CDR1 GTSNPN and CDR2 SVGIG (reference sequence). The CDR3 is 14 amino acids.

The chain combines TRBV19 with TRBJ1-2, with 11 positions matching TRBD1. The CDR3 extends over 15 amino acids. V dropped 5 bases and J dropped 4; count of bases not matched to a gene: 6. CDR1 is LNHDA, CDR2 SQIVND, per germline (reference sequence). The CDR3 protein is CASSPTGTGGYGYTF. The CDR3 nucleotides read TGTGCCAGTAGTCCTACCGGGACAGGGGGCTATGGCTACACCTTC. The variable domain in full, with the rest retrieved from reference TRBV19 and TRBJ1-2, is DGGITQSPKYLFRKEGQNVTLSCEQNLNHDAMYWYRQDPGQGLRLIYYSQIVNDFQKGDIAEGYSVSREKKESFPLTVTSAQKNPTAFYLCASSPTGTGGYGYTFGSGTRLTVV.

CDR3 region: CASSLMNTEAFF. CDR3 sequence (DNA): TGTGCCAGCAGCTTAATGAACACTGAAGCTTTCTTT. The chain has TRBV5-5 and TRBJ1-1; the D is unclear. Germline CDR1 SGHKS, CDR2 YYEKEE (reference sequence). This CDR3 comprises 12 residues. Trimming pared 2 bases from V and 0 bases from J, leaving 2 bases between.

Details on this clone: The identical CDR3 is also encoded by other nucleotide sequences in the sample. The chain employs TRBV5-1 and TRBJ2-7; no firm D call. The CDR3 loop spans 13 amino acids. V gave up 3 bases and J gave up 4 bases, with 11 bases separating them. Germline values: CDR1 SGHRS, CDR2 YFSETQ. CDR3 nucleotide sequence: TGCGCCAGCAGCTCGGACGGAGCTTACGAGCAGTACTTC. Its translation: CASSSDGAYEQYF.

The table lists this clone with a count of one. J is TRBJ2-2 and V is TRBV5-1; tentatively, D is TRBD1 (6 bases). Germline V gene sequence: CDR1 SGHRS, CDR2 YFSETQ. The CDR3 totals 15 residues. Trimming took off 2 bases at V and 0 bases at J, with 8 bases between the two ends. The CDR3 reads CASSFGTTNTGELFF. The CDR3 DNA sequence: TGCGCCAGCAGCTTCGGGACAACGAACACCGGGGAGCTGTTTTTT.

The J gene is TRBJ2-7, the V gene TRBV6-5; the D gene is possibly TRBD1 (6 bases). The germline V gene encodes CDR1 MNHEY and CDR2 SVGAGI. The CDR3 totals 14 residues. The V and J ends lost 9 bases and 0 bases respectively, with 15 bases between them. The CDR3 loop reads CASLSGAFSYEQYF. The CDR3 nucleotides are TGTGCCAGTTTATCAGGGGCCTTCTCCTACGAGCAGTACTTC.

This chain uses TRBV7-8 with TRBJ2-7; D is uncertain. The V end was cut by 1 base, the J end by 6 bases, with 10 bases between. Germline-derived CDR1 and CDR2 are SGHVS and FQNEAQ. The CDR3 has 13 residues. The DNA for the CDR3 is TGTGCCAGCAGCTTAGGCTCCCCCCGCGAGCAGTACTTC. Translation: CASSLGSPREQYF. The entire variable domain, with the rest obtained from reference TRBV7-8 and TRBJ2-7, is as follows: GAGVSQSPRYKVAKRGQDVALRCDPISGHVSLFWYQQALGQGPEFLTYFQNEAQLDKSGLPSDRFFAERPEGSVSTLKIQRTQQEDSAVYLCASSLGSPREQYFGPGTRLTVT.

This clone was counted only a few times. The same CDR3 can be traced to other DNA sequences in this sample. The V and J genes are TRBV29-1 and TRBJ2-7; TRBD1 matches at 9 bases. This CDR3 has 12 amino acids. V lost 7 bases to trimming and J lost 2 bases; unmatched junction nucleotides: 3. Germline V gives CDR1 SQVTM, CDR2 ANQGSEA. This CDR3 reads CSAGQGTYEQYF. Written as DNA, the CDR3 is TGCAGCGCGGGACAGGGAACCTACGAGCAGTACTTC.

The rearrangement links TRBV9 to TRBJ1-2, with D maybe TRBD1 (6 bases). Trimming took 3 bases from V and 4 from J, leaving 13 bases between them. Germline V CDR1 and CDR2: SGDLS, YYNGEE. CDR3 length: 14 amino acids. The CDR3 sequence: CASSGAGGPYGYTF. The CDR3 nucleotides read TGTGCCAGCAGCGGGGCCGGGGGGCCCTATGGCTACACCTTC.

This clone was recorded only once. V usage is TRBV5-4 and J usage is TRBJ2-7; TRBD1 matches 9 bases. The germline gives CDR1 SGHNT, CDR2 YYREEE (reference sequence). The CDR3 sequence is 15 residues long. J lost 1 base, V lost 1 base, and 3 bases had no gene match. The CDR3: CASSLRGQGSYEQYF. The DNA for the CDR3 is TGTGCCAGCAGCTTGAGAGGACAGGGGTCCTACGAGCAGTACTTC.

The rearrangement links TRBV7-9 to TRBJ2-5; 8 nucleotides line up with TRBD1. This CDR3 is 14 amino acids long. With 5 bases clipped from V and 4 bases from J, the junction kept 6 bases outside the gene matches. Germline CDR1 and CDR2: SEHNR and FQNEAQ (reference sequence). CDR3 region: CASSRGQGGETQYF. CDR3 nucleotides: TGTGCCAGCAGCCGAGGACAGGGAGGAGAGACCCAGTACTTC.

The chain carries TRBV6-1 and TRBJ1-1; no firm D call. V lost 7 bases and J lost 5, with 8 bases in between. Per germline, CDR1 MNHNS and CDR2 SASEGT. The CDR3 is 11 amino acids. CDR3 loop: CASTFYTEAFF. CDR3 nucleotides: TGTGCCAGCACTTTTTATACTGAAGCTTTCTTT.

The chain carries TRBV18 and TRBJ1-5; no firm D call. The CDR3 is 12 residues long. V was pared by 8 bases and J by 6 bases, with 11 bases between. CDR1 is KGHSH, CDR2 LQKENI, per germline. The CDR3 protein is CASHIGGQPQHF. DNA of the CDR3: TGTGCCAGCCATATCGGAGGTCAGCCCCAGCATTTT. Based on the CDR3 plus reference TRBV18 and TRBJ1-5, the full variable domain is NAGVMQNPRHLVRRRGQEARLRCSPMKGHSHVYWYRQLPEEGLKFMVYLQKENIIDESGMPKERFSAEFPKEGPSILRIQQVVRGDSAAYFCASHIGGQPQHFGDGTRLSIL.

This chain links TRBV2 with TRBJ2-4; D may be TRBD2 (5 bases). CDR1 and CDR2 (germline): SNHLY, FYNNEI. Trimming removed 6 bases at V and 6 bases at J, with 12 bases between. The CDR3 runs 13 residues. This CDR3 reads CASRGVGVNIQYF. DNA of the CDR3: TGTGCCAGCAGGGGAGTTGGGGTAAACATTCAGTACTTC.

This chain connects TRBV18 to TRBJ1-1; possible D gene TRBD1, 5 bases. The V gene lost 0 bases and the J gene lost 3 bases, with 14 bases spanning the gap. The CDR3 covers 16 residues. Germline-derived CDR1 and CDR2 are KGHSH and LQKENI. CDR3 coding DNA: TGTGCCAGCTCACCACCGGGGGGGATTGTGGACACTGAAGCTTTCTTT. It codes for CASSPPGGIVDTEAFF.

The gene calls are TRBV9 and TRBJ1-1; no clear D. The CDR3 consists of 13 residues. Germline V lookup: CDR1 SGDLS, CDR2 YYNGEE. The V end was cut by 0 bases, the J end by 0 bases, with 3 bases between. The chain's CDR3 is CASSVELNTEAFF. DNA of the CDR3: TGTGCCAGCAGCGTAGAACTGAACACTGAAGCTTTCTTT.

The V call is TRBV5-6, the J call TRBJ1-5, with 7 nucleotides matching TRBD1. After removal of 4 bases from V and 3 bases from J, the junction contained 7 bases not matched to a gene. The CDR3 consists of 15 residues. CDR1 and CDR2 (germline): SGHDT, YYEEEE. CDR3 loop: CASSGRTGVNQPQHF. The CDR3 DNA follows: TGTGCCAGCAGCGGCCGAACAGGGGTCAATCAGCCCCAGCATTTT.

The chain combines TRBV5-1 with TRBJ2-1, with D possibly called TRBD1 or TRBD2 (5 bases each). CDR1 is SGHRS and CDR2 is YFSETQ in the germline V gene. The length of the CDR3 is 12 residues. Trimming removed 4 bases from V and 11 bases from J, with 13 bases in between. CDR3 protein: CASSPGTGKQFF. The CDR3 DNA reads as TGCGCCAGCAGCCCTGGGACGGGGAAGCAGTTCTTC.

The chain has TRBV4-3 and TRBJ2-1, with D perhaps TRBD1 or TRBD2 (5 bases each). The germline V gene encodes CDR1 LGHNA and CDR2 YSLEER. The CDR3 has 16 residues. V lost 3 bases to trimming and J lost 6 bases, with 18 bases between them. As DNA, the CDR3 is TGCGCCAGCAGCCAGGACCGGGGTCCTGGGGGCAATGAGCAGTTCTTC. This sequence encodes CASSQDRGPGGNEQFF.

In its sample, this clone was seen a few times. This chain joins TRBV5-1 and TRBJ2-3; 9 positions match TRBD2. V was pared by 2 bases and J by 2 bases, with 3 bases of the junction left unmatched. From germline, CDR1 is SGHRS and CDR2 YFSETQ. CDR3 length equals 15 residues. Here the CDR3 DNA reads TGCGCCAGCAGCTTTAGCGGGGGCAACACAGATACGCAGTATTTT. Translating it yields CASSFSGGNTDTQYF. Filled out from reference TRBV5-1 and TRBJ2-3, the complete variable domain reads KAGVTQTPRYLIKTRGQQVTLSCSPISGHRSVSWYQQTPGQGLQFLFEYFSETQRNKGNFPGRFSGRQFSNSRSEMNVSTLELGDSALYLCASSFSGGNTDTQYFGPGTRLTVL.

This rearrangement joins TRBV30 to TRBJ2-7; no clear D gene. Germline assignment: CDR1 GTSNPN and CDR2 SVGIG (reference sequence). This CDR3 is 14 amino acids long. Trimming removed 0 bases from V and 7 bases from J, with 16 bases in between. DNA for the CDR3: TGTGCCTGGAGTGTAGGCAGTTTGCTGCGGGAGCAGTACTTC. Translation: CAWSVGSLLREQYF. The full variable domain, with the rest looked up from reference TRBV30 and TRBJ2-7, is SQTIHQWPATLVQPVGSPLSLECTVEGTSNPNLYWYRQAAGRGLQLLFYSVGIGQISSEVPQNLSASRPQDRQFILSSKKLLLSDSGFYLCAWSVGSLLREQYFGPGTRLTVT.

This clone was detected many times. The CDR3 protein is CATGGIVWDGYTF. CDR3 nucleotides: TGCGCCACCGGAGGTATCGTTTGGGATGGCTACACCTTC. The gene calls are TRBV10-1 and TRBJ1-2; no reliable D call. V was clipped by 10 bases and J by 6 bases, with 18 bases between them. CDR3 length equals 13 residues. Germline V gene lookup returns CDR1 WNHNN and CDR2 SYGVQD (reference sequence).